Shown below are 20 T cell receptor beta chains from a single sample sequenced in a study of T cells in Graves' hyperthyroidism and ophthalmopathy. There were TCR beta CDR3 regions amplified from RNA transcripts. HTBI primers were employed in a first-round RT-PCR of the TCR CDR3. Via MiXCR, TCRdb re-called the multiplex PCR reads, giving one row per CDR3 protein. The sample records 500,000 to 750,000 distinct CDR3 sequences, 15% to 18% being singletons. The specimen was blood. These receptors were collected from a woman under 40 with Graves' hyperthyroidism.

This rearrangement joins TRBV5-4 to TRBJ2-2, with TRBD1 as a possible D gene (5 bases). The germline V gene has CDR1 SGHNT and CDR2 YYREEE (reference sequence). This CDR3 region has 15 residues. The V end was cut by 0 bases, the J end by 1 base, with 7 bases between. In DNA, the CDR3 is TGTGCCAGCAGCTTGGGACAGTTGAACACCGGGGAGCTGTTTTTT. Encoded protein: CASSLGQLNTGELFF.

This clonotype was detected a few times. This rearrangement joins TRBV29-1 to TRBJ1-4; D is unresolved. Germline V gives CDR1 SQVTM, CDR2 ANQGSEA. Trimming cost V 5 bases and J 7 bases, with 8 bases left between them. This CDR3 is 11 amino acids long. Written as DNA, the CDR3 is TGCAGCGTTTCCGTAGGTGAAAAACTGTTTTTT. Translation: CSVSVGEKLFF.

The V and J genes are TRBV20-1 and TRBJ2-2; TRBD2 matches at 11 bases. The trim removed 1 base at V and 3 bases at J, leaving 4 bases unmatched. The CDR3 has 16 residues. CDR1 is DFQATT, CDR2 SNEGSKA, per germline (reference sequence). In DNA form, the CDR3 reads TGCAGTGCTAGAGGGAGGGGACTAGCGGACACCGGGGAGCTGTTTTTT. Residues: CSARGRGLADTGELFF.

In its sample, this clonotype was seen many times. The chain couples TRBV19 to TRBJ2-7; D not resolved. Germline lookup yields CDR1 LNHDA and CDR2 SQIVND (reference sequence). The CDR3 length is 13 residues. Trimming pared 3 bases from V and 2 bases from J, leaving 8 bases between. CDR3: CASSMDGTYEQYF. DNA of the CDR3: TGTGCCAGTAGTATGGACGGAACCTACGAGCAGTACTTC.

In its sample, this clonotype was seen many times. The chain uses TRBV20-1 and TRBJ2-1, with 9 bases aligning to TRBD2. The J segment lost 0 bases and the V segment lost 6 bases, leaving 0 bases of the junction unmatched. From germline, CDR1 is DFQATT and CDR2 SNEGSKA (reference sequence). The CDR3 has 13 residues. DNA for the CDR3: TGCAGTGCACTAGCGGGCTCCTACAATGAGCAGTTCTTC. This encodes CSALAGSYNEQFF.

V usage is TRBV29-1 and J usage is TRBJ1-1; the D is unclear. CDR1 is SQVTM and CDR2 is ANQGSEA in the germline V gene. This CDR3 is built from 11 residues. The V gene lost 6 bases and the J gene lost 6 bases, with 11 bases spanning the gap. For the CDR3, the DNA is TGCAGCGTCGTGGGGTGGGCTGAAGCTTTCTTT. It encodes CSVVGWAEAFF.

This clonotype showed up many times. The chain links TRBV11-2 to TRBJ2-7; D not certain. The CDR3 has 12 residues. Germline V gene data show CDR1 as SGHAT and CDR2 as FQNNGV. The V gene lost 4 bases and the J gene lost 2 bases, with 6 bases spanning the gap. CDR3 coding DNA: TGTGCCAGCAGCTACACCGCCTACGAGCAGTACTTC. This gives the protein CASSYTAYEQYF.

This clonotype appeared many times. The chain links TRBV20-1 to TRBJ2-3; D gene uncertain. V lost 2 bases and J 6 bases, leaving 15 bases between the germline ends. CDR1 and CDR2 from the germline V gene are DFQATT and SNEGSKA (reference sequence). The CDR3 contains 14 residues. The CDR3 spells CSARLGPLRDTQYF. The DNA for the CDR3 is TGCAGTGCTAGACTAGGACCTCTGAGGGATACGCAGTATTTT.

This clonotype was counted between two and nine times. V and J are TRBV6-1 and TRBJ1-3; 8 bases fit TRBD1. This CDR3 region has 17 residues. The germline V gene has CDR1 MNHNS and CDR2 SASEGT. The V gene end was trimmed by 0 bases and the J gene end by 0 bases; junction bases not matched to a gene: 4. The CDR3, as DNA: TGTGCCAGCAGTGAAGCGTACAGGGGGTACTCTGGAAACACCATATATTTT. Residues: CASSEAYRGYSGNTIYF.

This chain links TRBV7-9 with TRBJ1-2, with 7 bases fitting TRBD1. V lost 1 base to trimming and J lost 4 bases; unmatched junction nucleotides: 9. From germline, CDR1 is SEHNR and CDR2 FQNEAQ (reference sequence). This CDR3 region has 16 residues. CDR3 bases: TGTGCCAGCAGCTTAGTATCTAGACAGGGTTCCTATGGCTACACCTTC. Amino acids: CASSLVSRQGSYGYTF.

Many counts were recorded for this clonotype. The chain joins TRBV5-1 to TRBJ2-5; no definite D call. In germline, CDR1 is SGHRS, CDR2 YFSETQ. V was clipped by 0 bases and J by 4 bases, with 10 bases between them. The CDR3 extends over 14 amino acids. The CDR3, as DNA: TGCGCCAGCAGCTTGGCCACGGGTGGAGAGACCCAGTACTTC. This codes for CASSLATGGETQYF.

This clonotype was picked up a small number of times. V usage is TRBV20-1 and J usage is TRBJ2-7; either TRBD1 or TRBD2 may fit D (5 bases each). The CDR3 loop spans 15 amino acids. From germline, CDR1 is DFQATT and CDR2 SNEGSKA (reference sequence). The V end lost 3 bases, the J end lost 3 bases, and 18 bases lay between the germline ends. DNA for the CDR3: TGCAGTGCTAGTCACCGGGACCTTGGACTCTACGAGCAGTACTTC. This gives the protein CSASHRDLGLYEQYF.

This clonotype was counted between two and nine times. The chain has TRBV5-8 and TRBJ1-2; TRBD1 might be the D (6 bases). Per germline, CDR1 SGHTS and CDR2 YDEGEE. The CDR3 is 14 amino acids. Trimming removed 0 bases at V and 8 bases at J, with 14 bases between. In DNA, the CDR3 is TGTGCCAGCAGCTTGGTGGGGTTTCAGGGGGGCTACACCTTC. It translates to CASSLVGFQGGYTF.

This clonotype turned up a few times. The CDR3 loop is CSARGTGGMNEQFF. The CDR3 DNA follows: TGCAGTGCTAGAGGGACAGGGGGCATGAATGAGCAGTTCTTC. The chain carries TRBV20-1 and TRBJ2-1; 11 bases fit TRBD1. The CDR3 is 14 residues long. V shed 1 base and J 7 bases; nucleotides not matched to a gene: 3. The germline CDR1 and CDR2 sequences are DFQATT and SNEGSKA (reference sequence).

To note about this clonotype: This may come from a read error, since a much larger clone is one base off. The chain is built from TRBV11-3 and TRBJ2-2; 9 positions match TRBD2. Germline V CDR1 and CDR2: SGHNT, YENEEA. The J segment lost 4 bases and the V segment lost 5 bases, leaving 8 bases of the junction unmatched. The CDR3 contains 16 residues. CDR3 sequence reads: CASSPCVAGATGELFF. The CDR3, as DNA: TGTGCCAGCAGCCCTTGCGTAGCGGGAGCCACCGGGGAGCTGTTTTTT.

This clonotype was picked up many times. This sequence joins TRBV11-2 and TRBJ2-1; 8 bases align to TRBD2. The CDR3 length is 15 residues. The V gene's germline CDR1 is SGHAT and CDR2 FQNNGV. With V trimmed by 5 bases and J by 9 bases, 12 bases remained unmatched. The CDR3 reads CASSIPGLGIGEQFF. The DNA of the CDR3 is TGTGCCAGCAGCATTCCGGGACTAGGGATTGGTGAGCAGTTCTTC. Full variable domain (outside the CDR3, taken from reference TRBV11-2 and TRBJ2-1): EAGVAQSPRYKIIEKRQSVAFWCNPISGHATLYWYQQILGQGPKLLIQFQNNGVVDDSQLPKDRFSAERLKGVDSTLKIQPAKLEDSAVYLCASSIPGLGIGEQFFGPGTRLTVL.

This clonotype was seen many times. The rearrangement links TRBV18 to TRBJ2-3, with D perhaps matching TRBD2 (5 bases). The V and J ends lost 5 bases and 4 bases respectively, with 13 bases between them. The germline V gene has CDR1 KGHSH and CDR2 LQKENI. The CDR3 is 14 amino acids. This CDR3 is CASSELLEADTQYF. The CDR3 nucleotides read TGTGCCAGCTCAGAACTCCTGGAGGCAGATACGCAGTATTTT.

The sample holds many counts of this clonotype. CDR3 DNA: TGTGCCAGCAGATGGACAGGGTACACTGAAGCTTTCTTT. The encoded protein is CASRWTGYTEAFF. The chain carries TRBV27 and TRBJ1-1; 8 positions match TRBD1. The CDR3 has 13 amino acids. Germline CDR1 is MNHEY and CDR2 is SMNVEV (reference sequence). The V and J ends lost 6 bases and 3 bases, in that order; junction bases with no gene match: 3.

The chain couples TRBV7-9 to TRBJ1-5; the D gene is possibly TRBD1 (6 bases). Trimming stripped 4 bases from V and 2 bases from J, with 12 bases between. The CDR3 loop spans 15 amino acids. CDR1 and CDR2 (germline): SEHNR, FQNEAQ (reference sequence). The CDR3 protein is CASSWGGARNQPQHF. The CDR3 nucleotides are TGTGCCAGCAGCTGGGGGGGGGCTCGCAATCAGCCCCAGCATTTT. The variable domain in full, with the rest retrieved from reference TRBV7-9 and TRBJ1-5, is DTGVSQNPRHKITKRGQNVTFRCDPISEHNRLYWYRQTLGQGPEFLTYFQNEAQLEKSRLLSDRFSAERPKGSFSTLEIQRTEQGDSAMYLCASSWGGARNQPQHFGDGTRLSIL.

This clonotype was seen many times. The rearrangement joins TRBV28 to TRBJ2-3; 7 bases fit TRBD2. Germline-derived CDR1 and CDR2 are MDHEN and SYDVKM. The CDR3 has 15 residues. With 3 bases clipped from V and 3 bases from J, the junction kept 6 bases outside the gene matches. In DNA form, the CDR3 reads TGTGCCAGCAGTTTCGGGCTAGCGGATACAGATACGCAGTATTTT. Residues: CASSFGLADTDTQYF.